The 5 T cell receptor beta chains below all came from one sample that was sequenced in a study of CD8 T cells in ankylosing spondylitis. Findings of the study overall: Ankylosing spondylitis blood appeared to carry a characteristic TCR beta motif of roughly eight highly homologous variants.

TCRdb reprocessed the 5' RACE reads via MiXCR and lists one record per CDR3 protein. Counted here are under 250,000 distinct CDR3 sequences, around 7.9% occurring once; the ten biggest clones make up approximately 15%. No antigen has been identified for these receptors. The sequenced sample was blood, either unsorted or a sorted T cell fraction (not recorded which). Every receptor here comes from a male donor with ankylosing spondylitis.

In its sample, this clonotype was seen many times. The rearrangement uses TRBV9 and TRBJ2-3, with 9 nucleotides matching TRBD2. The J segment lost 1 base and the V segment lost 3 bases, leaving 18 bases of the junction unmatched. Per germline, CDR1 SGDLS and CDR2 YYNGEE. CDR3 size: 20 residues. The DNA for the CDR3 is TGTGCCAGCAGCGCATCCCCCTCGGGGCTAGCGGGGAGGGGCACAGATACGCAGTATTTT. As protein: CASSASPSGLAGRGTDTQYF.

As to this clonotype: A read error is possible here, since a much larger clone lies one base away. The rearrangement links TRBV2 to TRBJ1-5, with D unclear. Germline V gene sequence: CDR1 SNHLY, CDR2 FYNNEI. The CDR3 totals 14 residues. As DNA, the CDR3 is TGTGCCAGCAGTGAAGTCTGGAGCAGTCAGCCCCAGCATTTT. This translates into CASSEVWSSQPQHF.

In this sample, this clonotype turned up many times. CDR3 amino acids: CASSFDISSTDTQYF. The DNA of the CDR3 is TGTGCCAGCAGCTTTGACATATCTAGCACAGATACGCAGTATTTT. The chain uses TRBV7-6 and TRBJ2-3; D ambiguous. Germline V gene data show CDR1 as SGHVS and CDR2 as FNYEAQ. Trimming shortened V by 3 bases and J by 0 bases, and 10 bases separated the two germline ends. This CDR3 is 15 amino acids long.

A few counts support this clonotype. This rearrangement joins TRBV27 to TRBJ2-7, with TRBD1 as a possible D gene (5 bases). Germline values: CDR1 MNHEY, CDR2 SMNVEV (reference sequence). Trimming removed 5 bases from V and 1 base from J, with 21 bases in between. This CDR3 is built from 17 residues. The CDR3 sequence is CASSRDIDSETSYEQYF. CDR3 DNA sequence: TGTGCCAGCAGTCGCGATATCGACAGCGAAACTTCCTACGAGCAGTACTTC.

This clonotype was seen repeatedly, ten times or more. DNA for the CDR3: TGCGCCAGCAGCCGAGGAGGACGGAGTCAAGAGACCCAGTACTTC. It translates to CASSRGGRSQETQYF. V usage is TRBV4-1 and J usage is TRBJ2-5; perhaps TRBD2 as D (5 bases). CDR1 and CDR2 from the germline V gene are MGHRA and YSYEKL. V was trimmed by 4 bases and J by 2 bases, leaving 14 bases between them. The CDR3 runs to 15 residues.